This T cell receptor (beta chain) appears in the sequencing data of a study of T cells in Graves' hyperthyroidism and ophthalmopathy. Looking at the study overall: Prior to any treatment, at the point of initial diagnosis, peripheral blood was collected. The study, taken as a whole, reports: Among thyroid clonotypes expanded above 0.001, most also appeared in blood.

Comments on this clonotype: Its cognate antigen is unknown.

Amplification yielded TCR beta CDR3 regions, with RNA transcripts as the source. Researchers ran a first-round RT-PCR on the TCR CDR3 using the HTBI primer set. TCRdb redid the calling of the multiplex PCR reads with MiXCR, one entry per CDR3 protein. Counted here are about 360,000 distinct CDR3 sequences, about a fifth occurring once; the ten biggest clones make up 3.5% to 4%. The hyperthyroidism patients had all been newly diagnosed, and their disease duration was under 2 months. Their ages ranged from 18 to 65 years. This clonotype was obtained from a woman under 30 with Graves' hyperthyroidism. Sample: blood.

The CDR3 here is CASSYEDRAGANVLTF. CDR3 sequence (DNA): TGTGCCAGCAGCTATGAGGACAGGGCTGGGGCCAACGTCCTGACTTTC. This sequence joins TRBV12-3 or TRBV12-4 and TRBJ2-6; 8 bases map to TRBD1. The CDR3 length is 16 residues. V shed 6 bases, J shed 2 bases, and the junction held 6 bases outside the gene matches.